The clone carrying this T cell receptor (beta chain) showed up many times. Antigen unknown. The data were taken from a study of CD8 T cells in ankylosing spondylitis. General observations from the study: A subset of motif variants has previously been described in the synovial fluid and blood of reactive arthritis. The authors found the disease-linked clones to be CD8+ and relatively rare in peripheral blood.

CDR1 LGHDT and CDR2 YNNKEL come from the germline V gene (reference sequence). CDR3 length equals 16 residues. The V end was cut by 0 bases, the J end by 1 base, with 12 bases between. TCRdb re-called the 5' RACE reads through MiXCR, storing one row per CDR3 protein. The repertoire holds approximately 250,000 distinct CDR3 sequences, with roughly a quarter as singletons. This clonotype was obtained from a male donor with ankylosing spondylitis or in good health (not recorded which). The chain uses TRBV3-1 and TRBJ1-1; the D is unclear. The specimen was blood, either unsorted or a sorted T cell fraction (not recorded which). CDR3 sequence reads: CASSQEEEVKNTEAFF. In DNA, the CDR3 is TGTGCCAGCAGCCAAGAGGAGGAAGTCAAGAACACTGAAGCTTTCTTT.